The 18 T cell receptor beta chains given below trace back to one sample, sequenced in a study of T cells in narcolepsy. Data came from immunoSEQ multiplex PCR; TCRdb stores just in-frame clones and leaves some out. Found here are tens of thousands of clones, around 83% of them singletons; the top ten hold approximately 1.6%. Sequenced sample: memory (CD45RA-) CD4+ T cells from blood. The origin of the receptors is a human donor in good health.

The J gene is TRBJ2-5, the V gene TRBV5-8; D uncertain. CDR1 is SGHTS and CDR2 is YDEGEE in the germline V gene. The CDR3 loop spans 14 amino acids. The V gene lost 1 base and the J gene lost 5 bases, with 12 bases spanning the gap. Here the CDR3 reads CASSLSGLSETQYF. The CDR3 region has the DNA TGTGCCAGCAGCTTGAGTGGGTTGTCGGAGACCCAGTACTTC.

DNA for the CDR3: TGTGCCAGCAGTGAGGACAGGATCGGCAATCAGCCCCAGCATTTT. Amino acids: CASSEDRIGNQPQHF. The V gene is TRBV2, the J gene TRBJ1-5; the match to TRBD1 covers 7 bases. With 3 bases clipped from V and 2 bases from J, the junction kept 4 bases outside the gene matches. The CDR3 consists of 15 residues. CDR1 SNHLY and CDR2 FYNNEI come from the germline V gene.

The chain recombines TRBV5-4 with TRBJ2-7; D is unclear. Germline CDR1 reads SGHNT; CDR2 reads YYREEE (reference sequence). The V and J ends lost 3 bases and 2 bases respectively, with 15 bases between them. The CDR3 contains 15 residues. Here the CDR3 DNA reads TGTGCCAGCAGCTCGACGGACCTACGAACCTACGAGCAGTACTTC. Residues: CASSSTDLRTYEQYF.

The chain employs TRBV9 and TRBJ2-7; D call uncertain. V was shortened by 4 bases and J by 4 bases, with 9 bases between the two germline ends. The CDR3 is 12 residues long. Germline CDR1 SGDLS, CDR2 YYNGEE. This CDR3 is CASSPTEYEQYF. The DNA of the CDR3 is TGTGCCAGCAGCCCTACCGAGTACGAGCAGTACTTC.

The chain's CDR3 is CASSQTISEKLFF. The CDR3 DNA reads TGTGCCAGCAGCCAAACCATCTCGGAAAAACTGTTTTTT. The chain employs TRBV5-5 and TRBJ1-4; D is uncertain. CDR1 and CDR2 (germline): SGHKS, YYEKEE (reference sequence). This CDR3 is 13 amino acids long. V shed 4 bases and J shed 8 bases, with 12 bases lying between them. Full variable domain (remainder filled in from reference TRBV5-5 and TRBJ1-4): DAGVTQSPTHLIKTRGQQVTLRCSPISGHKSVSWYQQVLGQGPQFIFQYYEKEERGRGNFPDRFSARQFPNYSSELNVNALLLGDSALYLCASSQTISEKLFFGSGTQLSVL.

The CDR3 DNA reads TGTGCCAGCAGCTTAGGGGGGGGCCTTGGAAACACCATATATTTT. This gives the protein CASSLGGGLGNTIYF. The chain employs TRBV7-8 and TRBJ1-3; perhaps TRBD1 as D (6 bases). Trimming removed 1 base at V and 3 bases at J, with 10 bases between. This CDR3 contains 15 residues. CDR1 is SGHVS and CDR2 is FQNEAQ in the germline V gene.

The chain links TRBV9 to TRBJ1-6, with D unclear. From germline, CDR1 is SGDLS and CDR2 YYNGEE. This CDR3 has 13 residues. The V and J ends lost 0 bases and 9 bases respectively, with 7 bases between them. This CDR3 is CASSVAVTSPLHF. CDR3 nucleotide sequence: TGTGCCAGCAGCGTAGCTGTGACTTCACCCCTCCACTTT. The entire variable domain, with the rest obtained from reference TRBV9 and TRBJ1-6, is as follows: DSGVTQTPKHLITATGQRVTLRCSPRSGDLSVYWYQQSLDQGLQFLIQYYNGEERAKGNILERFSAQQFPDLHSELNLSSLELGDSALYFCASSVAVTSPLHFGNGTRLTVT.

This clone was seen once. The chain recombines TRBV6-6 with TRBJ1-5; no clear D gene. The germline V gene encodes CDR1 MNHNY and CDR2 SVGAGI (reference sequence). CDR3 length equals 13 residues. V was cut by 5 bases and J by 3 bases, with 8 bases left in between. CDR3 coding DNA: TGTGCCAGCAGTGATAGTTTCAATCAGCCCCAGCATTTT. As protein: CASSDSFNQPQHF.

DNA for the CDR3: TGTGCTAGTGGTTTCGGACAGGGAAAAGATACGCAGTATTTT. It translates to CASGFGQGKDTQYF. This sequence joins TRBV12-5 and TRBJ2-3; 8 bases line up with TRBD1. V lost 3 bases, J lost 5 bases, and 4 bases stayed unmatched. CDR3 size: 14 residues. Germline V lookup: CDR1 LGHNT, CDR2 FRNRAP. Full variable domain (rest looked up from reference TRBV12-5 and TRBJ2-3): DARVTQTPRHKVTEMGQEVTMRCQPILGHNTVFWYRQTMMQGLELLAYFRNRAPLDDSGMPKDRFSAEMPDATLATLKIQPSEPRDSAVYFCASGFGQGKDTQYFGPGTRLTVL.

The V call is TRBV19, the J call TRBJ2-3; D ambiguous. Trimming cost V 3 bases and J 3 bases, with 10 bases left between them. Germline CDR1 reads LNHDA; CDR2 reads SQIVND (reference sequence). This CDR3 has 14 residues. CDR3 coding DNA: TGTGCCAGTAGTATTGGGCTAGTAACAGATACGCAGTATTTT. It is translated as CASSIGLVTDTQYF.

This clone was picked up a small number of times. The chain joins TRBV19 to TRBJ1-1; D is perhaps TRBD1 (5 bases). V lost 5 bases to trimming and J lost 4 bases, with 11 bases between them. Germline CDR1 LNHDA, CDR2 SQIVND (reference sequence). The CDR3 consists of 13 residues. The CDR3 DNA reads TGTGCCAGTAGTGTCTCGAGGGGCACTGAAGCTTTCTTT. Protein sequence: CASSVSRGTEAFF.

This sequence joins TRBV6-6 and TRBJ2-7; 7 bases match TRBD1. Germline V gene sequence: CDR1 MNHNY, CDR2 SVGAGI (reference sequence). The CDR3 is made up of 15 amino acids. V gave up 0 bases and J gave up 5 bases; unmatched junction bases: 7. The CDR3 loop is CASSYSIQGFDEQYF. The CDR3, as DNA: TGTGCCAGCAGTTACTCGATACAGGGGTTCGACGAGCAGTACTTC.

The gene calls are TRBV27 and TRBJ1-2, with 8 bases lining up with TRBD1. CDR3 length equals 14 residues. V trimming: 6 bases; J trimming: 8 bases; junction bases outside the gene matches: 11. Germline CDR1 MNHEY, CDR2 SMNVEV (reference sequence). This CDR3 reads CASRPSGGLGGYTF. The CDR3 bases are TGTGCCAGCAGACCGTCAGGGGGCCTCGGCGGCTACACCTTC.

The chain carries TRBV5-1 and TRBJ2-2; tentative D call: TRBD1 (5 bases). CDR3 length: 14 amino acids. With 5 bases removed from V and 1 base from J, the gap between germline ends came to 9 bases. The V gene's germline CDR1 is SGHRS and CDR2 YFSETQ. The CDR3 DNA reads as TGCGCCAGCAGAGGGGCAGTGAACACCGGGGAGCTGTTTTTT. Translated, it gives CASRGAVNTGELFF. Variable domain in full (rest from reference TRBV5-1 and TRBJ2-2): KAGVTQTPRYLIKTRGQQVTLSCSPISGHRSVSWYQQTPGQGLQFLFEYFSETQRNKGNFPGRFSGRQFSNSRSEMNVSTLELGDSALYLCASRGAVNTGELFFGEGSRLTVL.

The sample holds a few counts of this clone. In DNA form, the CDR3 reads TGTGCCTGGAGCCATCCGGGGGCAGATACGCAGTATTTT. Translating it yields CAWSHPGADTQYF. The chain has TRBV30 and TRBJ2-3; D possibly corresponds to TRBD2 (6 bases). This CDR3 is 13 amino acids long. With 3 bases removed from V and 4 bases from J, the gap between germline ends came to 11 bases. The germline V gene encodes CDR1 GTSNPN and CDR2 SVGIG (reference sequence).

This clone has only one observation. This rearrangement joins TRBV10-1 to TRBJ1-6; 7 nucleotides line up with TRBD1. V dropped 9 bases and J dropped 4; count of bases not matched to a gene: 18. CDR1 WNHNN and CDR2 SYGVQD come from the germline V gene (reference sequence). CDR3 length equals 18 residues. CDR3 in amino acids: CARGDRAGPRTYNSPLHF. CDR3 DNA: TGCGCCAGGGGTGACAGGGCGGGCCCCAGGACTTATAATTCACCCCTCCACTTT.

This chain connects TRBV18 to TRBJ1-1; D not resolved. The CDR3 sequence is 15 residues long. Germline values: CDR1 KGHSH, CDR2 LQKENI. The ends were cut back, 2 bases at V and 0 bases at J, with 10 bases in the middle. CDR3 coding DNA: TGTGCCAGCTCACCATCCCGGGGTCTGAACACTGAAGCTTTCTTT. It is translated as CASSPSRGLNTEAFF.

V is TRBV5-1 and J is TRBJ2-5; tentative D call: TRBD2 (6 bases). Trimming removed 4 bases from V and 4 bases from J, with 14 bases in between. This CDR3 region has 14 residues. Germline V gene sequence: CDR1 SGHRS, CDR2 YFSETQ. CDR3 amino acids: CASSVTGLLETQYF. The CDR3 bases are TGCGCCAGCAGCGTTACGGGACTCTTAGAGACCCAGTACTTC.